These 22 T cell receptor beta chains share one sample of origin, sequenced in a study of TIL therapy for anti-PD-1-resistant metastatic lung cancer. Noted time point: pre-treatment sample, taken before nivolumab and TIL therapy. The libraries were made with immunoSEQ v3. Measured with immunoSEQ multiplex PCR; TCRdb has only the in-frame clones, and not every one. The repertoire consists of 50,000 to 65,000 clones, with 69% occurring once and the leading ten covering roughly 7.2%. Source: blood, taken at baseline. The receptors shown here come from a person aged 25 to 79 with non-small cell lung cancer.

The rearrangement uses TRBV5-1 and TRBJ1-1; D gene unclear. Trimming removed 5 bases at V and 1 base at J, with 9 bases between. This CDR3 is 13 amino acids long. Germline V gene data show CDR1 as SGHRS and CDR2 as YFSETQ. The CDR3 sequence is CASRPTTNTEAFF. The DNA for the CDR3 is TGCGCCAGCAGGCCTACAACGAACACTGAAGCTTTCTTT.

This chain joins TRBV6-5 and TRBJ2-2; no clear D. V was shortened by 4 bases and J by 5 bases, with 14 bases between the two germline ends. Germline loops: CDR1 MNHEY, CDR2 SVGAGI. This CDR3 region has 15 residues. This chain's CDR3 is CASSSTGPSTGELFF. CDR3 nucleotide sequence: TGTGCCAGCAGTTCCACGGGTCCTTCGACCGGGGAGCTGTTTTTT.

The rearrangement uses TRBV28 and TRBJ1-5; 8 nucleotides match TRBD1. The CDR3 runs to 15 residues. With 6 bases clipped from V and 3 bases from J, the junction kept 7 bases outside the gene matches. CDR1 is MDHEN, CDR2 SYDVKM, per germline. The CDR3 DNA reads TGTGCCAGCAGGACAGGGGCTCCCCCCAATCAGCCCCAGCATTTT. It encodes CASRTGAPPNQPQHF.

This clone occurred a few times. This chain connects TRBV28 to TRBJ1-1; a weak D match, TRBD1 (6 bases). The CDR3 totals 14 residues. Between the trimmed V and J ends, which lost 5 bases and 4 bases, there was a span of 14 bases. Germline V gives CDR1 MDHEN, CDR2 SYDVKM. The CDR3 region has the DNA TGTGCCAGCAGTCTCGGGGGGGGGCCCACTGAAGCTTTCTTT. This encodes CASSLGGGPTEAFF.

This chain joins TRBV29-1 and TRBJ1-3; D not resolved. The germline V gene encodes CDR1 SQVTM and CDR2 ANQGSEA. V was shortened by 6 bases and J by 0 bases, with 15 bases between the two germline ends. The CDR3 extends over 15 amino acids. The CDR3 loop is CSVGPDGNSGNTIYF. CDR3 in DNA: TGCAGCGTCGGACCCGACGGGAACTCTGGAAACACCATATATTTT. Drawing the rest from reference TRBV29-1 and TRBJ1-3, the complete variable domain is SAVISQKPSRDICQRGTSLTIQCQVDSQVTMMFWYRQQPGQSLTLIATANQGSEATYESGFVIDKFPISRPNLTFSTLTVSNMSPEDSSIYLCSVGPDGNSGNTIYFGEGSWLTVV.

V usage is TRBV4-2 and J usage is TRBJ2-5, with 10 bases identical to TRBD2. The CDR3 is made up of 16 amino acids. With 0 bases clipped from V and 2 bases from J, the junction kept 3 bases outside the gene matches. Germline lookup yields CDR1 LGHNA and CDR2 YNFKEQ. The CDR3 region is CASSQDTSGTQETQYF. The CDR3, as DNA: TGTGCCAGCAGCCAAGATACTAGCGGGACGCAAGAGACCCAGTACTTC.

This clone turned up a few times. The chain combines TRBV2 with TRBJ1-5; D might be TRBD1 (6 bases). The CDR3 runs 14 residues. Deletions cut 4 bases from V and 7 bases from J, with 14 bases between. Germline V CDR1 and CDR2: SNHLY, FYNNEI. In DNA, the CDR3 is TGTGCCAGCAGTGTATCGGGGGGCGGACAGCCCCAGCATTTT. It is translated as CASSVSGGGQPQHF.

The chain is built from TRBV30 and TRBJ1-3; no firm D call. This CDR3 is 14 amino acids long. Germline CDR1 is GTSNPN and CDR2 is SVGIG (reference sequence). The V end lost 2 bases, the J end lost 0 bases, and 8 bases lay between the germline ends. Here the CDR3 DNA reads TGTGCCTGGAGTTTGACATTCTCTGGAAACACCATATATTTT. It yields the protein CAWSLTFSGNTIYF.

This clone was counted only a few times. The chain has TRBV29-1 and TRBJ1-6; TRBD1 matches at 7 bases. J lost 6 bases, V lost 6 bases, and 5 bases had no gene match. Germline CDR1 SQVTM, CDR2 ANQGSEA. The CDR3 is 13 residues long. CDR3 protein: CSVGTELNSPLHF. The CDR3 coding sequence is TGCAGCGTGGGGACAGAACTTAATTCACCCCTCCACTTT.

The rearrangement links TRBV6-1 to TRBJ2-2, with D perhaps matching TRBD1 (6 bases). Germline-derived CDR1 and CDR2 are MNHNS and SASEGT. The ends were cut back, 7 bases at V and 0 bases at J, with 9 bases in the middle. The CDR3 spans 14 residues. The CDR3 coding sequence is TGTGCCAGCATCAAGGGGGCGAACACCGGGGAGCTGTTTTTT. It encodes CASIKGANTGELFF.

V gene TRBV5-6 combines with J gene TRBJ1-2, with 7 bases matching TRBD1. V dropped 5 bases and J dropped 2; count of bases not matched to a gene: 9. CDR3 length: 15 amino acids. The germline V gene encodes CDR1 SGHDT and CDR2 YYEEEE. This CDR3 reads CASSLTGEINYGYTF. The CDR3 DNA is TGTGCCAGCAGTCTCACAGGGGAAATCAACTATGGCTACACCTTC.

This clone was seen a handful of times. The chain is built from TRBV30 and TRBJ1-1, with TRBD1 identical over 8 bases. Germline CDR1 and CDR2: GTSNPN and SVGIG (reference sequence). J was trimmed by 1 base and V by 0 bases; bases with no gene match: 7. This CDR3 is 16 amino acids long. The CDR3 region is CAWSVPRGQENTEAFF. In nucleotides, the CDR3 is TGTGCCTGGAGTGTACCTAGGGGACAGGAGAACACTGAAGCTTTCTTT.

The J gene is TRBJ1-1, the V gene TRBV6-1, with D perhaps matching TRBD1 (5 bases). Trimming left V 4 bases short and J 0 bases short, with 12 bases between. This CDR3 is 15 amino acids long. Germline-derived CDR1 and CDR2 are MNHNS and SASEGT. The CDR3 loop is CASSGRGGVNTEAFF. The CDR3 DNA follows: TGTGCCAGCAGTGGGCGGGGGGGAGTGAACACTGAAGCTTTCTTT.

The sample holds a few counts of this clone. The CDR3 DNA reads as TGTGCCAGCAGTGGACAGTACAATCAGCCCCAGCATTTT. Amino acids: CASSGQYNQPQHF. The V and J genes are TRBV2 and TRBJ1-5, with D perhaps matching TRBD1 (5 bases). With 4 bases removed from V and 3 bases from J, the gap between germline ends came to 7 bases. The CDR3 runs 13 residues. Germline V CDR1 and CDR2: SNHLY, FYNNEI. Full variable domain (rest looked up from reference TRBV2 and TRBJ1-5): EPEVTQTPSHQVTQMGQEVILRCVPISNHLYFYWYRQILGQKVEFLVSFYNNEISEKSEIFDDQFSVERPDGSNFTLKIRSTKLEDSAMYFCASSGQYNQPQHFGDGTRLSIL.

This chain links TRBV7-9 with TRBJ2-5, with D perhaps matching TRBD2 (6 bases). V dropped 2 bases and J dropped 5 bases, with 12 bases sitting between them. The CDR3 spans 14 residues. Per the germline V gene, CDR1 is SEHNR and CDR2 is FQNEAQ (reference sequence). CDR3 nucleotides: TGTGCCAGCAGCTTATTCTCAGGAGGGGAGACCCAGTACTTC. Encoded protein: CASSLFSGGETQYF.

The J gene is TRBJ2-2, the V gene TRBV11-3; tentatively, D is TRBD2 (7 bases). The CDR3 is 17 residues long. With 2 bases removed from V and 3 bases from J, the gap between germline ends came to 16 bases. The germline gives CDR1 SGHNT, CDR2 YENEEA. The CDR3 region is CASSLRGGRADTGELFF. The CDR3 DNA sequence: TGTGCCAGCAGCTTAAGGGGGGGCAGGGCGGACACCGGGGAGCTGTTTTTT. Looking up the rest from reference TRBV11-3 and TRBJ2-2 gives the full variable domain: EAGVVQSPRYKIIEKKQPVAFWCNPISGHNTLYWYLQNLGQGPELLIRYENEEAVDDSQLPKDRFSAERLKGVDSTLKIQPAELGDSAVYLCASSLRGGRADTGELFFGEGSRLTVL.

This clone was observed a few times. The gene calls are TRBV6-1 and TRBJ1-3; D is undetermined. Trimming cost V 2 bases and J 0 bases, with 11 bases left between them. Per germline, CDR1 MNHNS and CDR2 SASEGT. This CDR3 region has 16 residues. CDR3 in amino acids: CASSEWFGISGNTIYF. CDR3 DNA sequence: TGTGCCAGCAGTGAATGGTTCGGAATCTCTGGAAACACCATATATTTT.

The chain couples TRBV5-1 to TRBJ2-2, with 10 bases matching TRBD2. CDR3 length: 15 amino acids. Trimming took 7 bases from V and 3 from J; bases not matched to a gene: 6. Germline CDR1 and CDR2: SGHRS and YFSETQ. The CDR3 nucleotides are TGCGCCAGCTGCAGCGGGAGGGCCCACACCGGGGAGCTGTTTTTT. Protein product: CASCSGRAHTGELFF.

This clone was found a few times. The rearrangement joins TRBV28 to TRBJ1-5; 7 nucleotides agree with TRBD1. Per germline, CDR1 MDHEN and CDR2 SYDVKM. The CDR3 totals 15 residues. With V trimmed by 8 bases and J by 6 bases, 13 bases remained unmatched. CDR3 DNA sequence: TGTGCCAGCGAGGGGGCCACTGGAGGCAGTCAGCCCCAGCATTTT. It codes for CASEGATGGSQPQHF.

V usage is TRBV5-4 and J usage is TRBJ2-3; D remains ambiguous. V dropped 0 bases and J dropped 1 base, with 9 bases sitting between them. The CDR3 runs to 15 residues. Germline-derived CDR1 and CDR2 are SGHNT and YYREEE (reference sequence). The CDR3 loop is CASSLGGYGTDTQYF. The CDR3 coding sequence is TGTGCCAGCAGCTTGGGTGGGTATGGCACAGATACGCAGTATTTT.

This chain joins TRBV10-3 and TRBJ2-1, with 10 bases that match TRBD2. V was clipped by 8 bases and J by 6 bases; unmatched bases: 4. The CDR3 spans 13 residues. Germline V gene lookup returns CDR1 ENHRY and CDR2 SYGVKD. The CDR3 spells CAIRPSGSNEQFF. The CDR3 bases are TGTGCCATCCGGCCTAGCGGGAGCAATGAGCAGTTCTTC.

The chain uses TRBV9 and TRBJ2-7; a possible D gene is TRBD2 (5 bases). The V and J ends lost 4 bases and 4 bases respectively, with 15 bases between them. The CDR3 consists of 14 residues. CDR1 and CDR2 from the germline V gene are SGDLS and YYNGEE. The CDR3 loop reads CASSPSLALYEQYF. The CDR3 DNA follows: TGTGCCAGCAGCCCCAGCCTAGCTCTTTACGAGCAGTACTTC.